This TCR beta chain stems from a study of OX40 agonist ivuxolimab in advanced cancers. Whole-study context: Ivuxolimab was administered intravenously to patients at 0.01 to 10 mg/kg every 2 weeks. Dose-escalation patients were diagnosed with hepatocellular carcinoma, melanoma, renal cell cancer or head and neck cancer. Two cutaneous melanoma patients and one hepatocellular carcinoma patient, three in all, had partial responses.

Sequencing was performed with immunoSEQ multiplex PCR; in TCRdb, only in-frame clones are kept and a portion is missing. The sample has tens of thousands of clones, around nine tenths seen once. The CDR3 has 15 amino acids. Germline V gene data show CDR1 as MDHEN and CDR2 as SYDVKM. V lost 2 bases, J lost 9 bases, and 17 bases lay in between. This clone has only one observation. The sample was CD4+ or CD8+ T cells sorted from blood, taken in a trial of the OX40 agonist ivuxolimab. The source of this sequence is an adult with an advanced solid tumor such as melanoma, head and neck, liver or kidney cancer. J is TRBJ2-1 and V is TRBV28, with TRBD1 as a possible D gene (6 bases). The CDR3 nucleotides read TGTGCCAGCAGTTTACGCCAGGGCCCCAGGGGTGAGCAGTTCTTC. It codes for CASSLRQGPRGEQFF.